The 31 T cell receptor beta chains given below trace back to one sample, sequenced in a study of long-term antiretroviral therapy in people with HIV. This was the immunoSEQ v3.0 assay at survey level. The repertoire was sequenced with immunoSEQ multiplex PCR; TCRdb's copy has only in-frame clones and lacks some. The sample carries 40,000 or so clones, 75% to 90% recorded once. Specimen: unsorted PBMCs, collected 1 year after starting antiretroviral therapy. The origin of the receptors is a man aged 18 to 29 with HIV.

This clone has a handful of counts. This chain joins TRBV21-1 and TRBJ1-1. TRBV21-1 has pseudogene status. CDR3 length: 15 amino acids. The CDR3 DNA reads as TGTGCCAGCAGCAAAAGACCCGGGGGGAACACTGAAGCTTTCTTT. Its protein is CASSKRPGGNTEAFF.

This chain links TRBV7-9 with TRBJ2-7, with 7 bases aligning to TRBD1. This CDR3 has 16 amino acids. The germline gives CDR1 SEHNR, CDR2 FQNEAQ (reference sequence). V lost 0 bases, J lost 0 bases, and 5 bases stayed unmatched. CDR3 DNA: TGTGCCAGCAGCTTAGCAGGACAGGAGCCCTCCTACGAGCAGTACTTC. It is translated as CASSLAGQEPSYEQYF.

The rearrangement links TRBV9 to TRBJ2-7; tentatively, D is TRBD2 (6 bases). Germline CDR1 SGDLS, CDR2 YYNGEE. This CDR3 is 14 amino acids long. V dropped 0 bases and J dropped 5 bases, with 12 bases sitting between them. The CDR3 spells CASSVEPWRDEQYF. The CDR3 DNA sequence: TGTGCCAGCAGCGTAGAGCCGTGGAGGGACGAGCAGTACTTC.

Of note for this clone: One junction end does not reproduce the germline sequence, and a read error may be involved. The CDR3 nucleotides read TGTGCCAGCCGTGGGTCCTCCTACGGGCAGTACTTC. As protein: CASRGSSYGQYF. This rearrangement joins TRBV11-2 to TRBJ2-7; D ambiguous. Germline assignment: CDR1 SGHAT and CDR2 FQNNGV. The CDR3 is 12 residues long.

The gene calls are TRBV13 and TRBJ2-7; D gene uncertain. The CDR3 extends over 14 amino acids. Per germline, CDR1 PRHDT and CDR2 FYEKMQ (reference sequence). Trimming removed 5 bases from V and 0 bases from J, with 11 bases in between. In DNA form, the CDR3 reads TGTGCCAGCAGCCCGACAATGAGCTCCTACGAGCAGTACTTC. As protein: CASSPTMSSYEQYF.

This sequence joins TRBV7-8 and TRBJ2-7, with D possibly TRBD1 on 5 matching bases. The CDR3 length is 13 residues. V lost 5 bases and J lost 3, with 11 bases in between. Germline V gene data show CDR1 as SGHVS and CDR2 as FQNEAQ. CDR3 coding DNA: TGTGCCAGCAGCCGTTACAGGAACTACGAGCAGTACTTC. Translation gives CASSRYRNYEQYF.

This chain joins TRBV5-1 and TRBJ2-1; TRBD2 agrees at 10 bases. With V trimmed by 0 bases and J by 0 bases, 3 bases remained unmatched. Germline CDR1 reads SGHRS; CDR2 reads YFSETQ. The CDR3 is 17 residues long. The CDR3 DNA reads TGCGCCAGCAGCTTGGAGCCTAGCGGGAGCTCCTACAATGAGCAGTTCTTC. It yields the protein CASSLEPSGSSYNEQFF.

CDR3 in amino acids: CASSQGGRINEQFF. The CDR3 DNA follows: TGCGCCAGCAGCCAGGGCGGGCGGATTAATGAGCAGTTCTTC. The chain employs TRBV5-1 and TRBJ2-1; D possibly uses TRBD1 or TRBD2 (5 bases each). Between the trimmed V and J ends, which lost 4 bases and 7 bases, there was a span of 15 bases. The CDR3 is 14 residues long. Germline V gives CDR1 SGHRS, CDR2 YFSETQ.

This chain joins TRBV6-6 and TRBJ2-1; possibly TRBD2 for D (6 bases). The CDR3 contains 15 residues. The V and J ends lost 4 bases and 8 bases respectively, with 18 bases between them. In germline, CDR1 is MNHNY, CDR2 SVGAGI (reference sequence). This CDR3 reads CASSLIPQGGHEQFF. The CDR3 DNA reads TGTGCCAGCAGTTTGATCCCCCAGGGAGGCCATGAGCAGTTCTTC.

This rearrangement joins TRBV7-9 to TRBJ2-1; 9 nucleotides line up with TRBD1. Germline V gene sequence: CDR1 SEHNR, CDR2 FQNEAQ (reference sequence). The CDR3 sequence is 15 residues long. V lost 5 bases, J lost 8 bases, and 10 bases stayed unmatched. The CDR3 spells CASSPLGTGKDEQFF. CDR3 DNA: TGTGCCAGCAGCCCACTCGGGACAGGGAAGGATGAGCAGTTCTTC.

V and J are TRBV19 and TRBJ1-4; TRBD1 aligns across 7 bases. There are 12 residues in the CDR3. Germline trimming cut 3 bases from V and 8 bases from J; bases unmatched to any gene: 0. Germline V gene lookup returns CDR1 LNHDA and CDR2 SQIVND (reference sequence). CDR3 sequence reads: CASSMDREKLFF. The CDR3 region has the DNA TGTGCCAGTAGTATGGACAGGGAAAAACTGTTTTTT.

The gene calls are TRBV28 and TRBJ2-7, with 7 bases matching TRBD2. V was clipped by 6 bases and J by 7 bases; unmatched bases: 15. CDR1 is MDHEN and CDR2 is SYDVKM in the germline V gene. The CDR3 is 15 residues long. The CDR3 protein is CASSRTAGLRQEQYF. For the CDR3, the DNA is TGTGCCAGCAGCCGAACAGCGGGGCTCCGCCAGGAGCAGTACTTC. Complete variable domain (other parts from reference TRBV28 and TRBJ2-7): DVKVTQSSRYLVKRTGEKVFLECVQDMDHENMFWYRQDPGLGLRLIYFSYDVKMKEKGDIPEGYSVSREKKERFSLILESASTNQTSMYLCASSRTAGLRQEQYFGPGTRLTVT.

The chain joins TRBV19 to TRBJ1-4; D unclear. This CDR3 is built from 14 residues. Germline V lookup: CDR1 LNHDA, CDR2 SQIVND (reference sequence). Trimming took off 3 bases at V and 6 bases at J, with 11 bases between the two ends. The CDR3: CASSMGVADEKLFF. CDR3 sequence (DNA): TGTGCCAGTAGTATGGGAGTGGCTGATGAAAAACTGTTTTTT.

The CDR3 here is CASRLNAGAKNIQYF. CDR3 in DNA: TGTGCCAGCAGACTTAATGCAGGGGCCAAAAACATTCAGTACTTC. The rearrangement links TRBV27 to TRBJ2-4; D possibly corresponds to TRBD1 (5 bases). The V gene lost 6 bases and the J gene lost 1 base, with 13 bases spanning the gap. Germline V gene data show CDR1 as MNHEY and CDR2 as SMNVEV (reference sequence). This CDR3 contains 15 residues.

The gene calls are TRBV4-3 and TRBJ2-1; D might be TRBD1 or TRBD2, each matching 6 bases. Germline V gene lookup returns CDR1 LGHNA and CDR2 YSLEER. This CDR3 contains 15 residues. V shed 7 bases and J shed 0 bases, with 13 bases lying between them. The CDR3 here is CASTQGLSSYNEQFF. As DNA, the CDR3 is TGCGCCAGCACACAGGGACTTAGCTCCTACAATGAGCAGTTCTTC.

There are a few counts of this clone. This chain's CDR3 is CASSSPSTGAFVGYTF. The DNA of the CDR3 is TGTGCCAGCAGTTCACCCTCGACGGGGGCTTTCGTTGGCTACACCTTC. V usage is TRBV6-5 and J usage is TRBJ1-2; possibly TRBD1 for D (6 bases). Looked up from germline, CDR1 is MNHEY and CDR2 is SVGAGI. V lost 4 bases and J lost 7, with 22 bases in between. The CDR3 sequence is 16 residues long.

The CDR3 region is CASSVGLAGGDNEQFF. The CDR3 bases are TGTGCCAGCAGCGTAGGACTAGCGGGAGGTGATAATGAGCAGTTCTTC. The V gene is TRBV9, the J gene TRBJ2-1; 13 nucleotides align to TRBD2. The ends lost 0 bases at V and 7 bases at J; junction bases unmatched: 4. This CDR3 is 16 amino acids long. CDR1 is SGDLS, CDR2 YYNGEE, per germline.

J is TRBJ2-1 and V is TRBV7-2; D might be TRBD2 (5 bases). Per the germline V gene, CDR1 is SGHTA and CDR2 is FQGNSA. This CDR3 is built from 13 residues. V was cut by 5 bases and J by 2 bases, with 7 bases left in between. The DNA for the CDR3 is TGTGCCAGCAGCGACGGGACCTACAATGAGCAGTTCTTC. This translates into CASSDGTYNEQFF.

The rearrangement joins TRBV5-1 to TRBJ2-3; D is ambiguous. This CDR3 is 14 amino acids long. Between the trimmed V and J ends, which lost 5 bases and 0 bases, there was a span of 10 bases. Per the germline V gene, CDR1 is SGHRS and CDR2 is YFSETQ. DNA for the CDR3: TGCGCCAGCAGTACGTACTTTAGCACAGATACGCAGTATTTT. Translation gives CASSTYFSTDTQYF.

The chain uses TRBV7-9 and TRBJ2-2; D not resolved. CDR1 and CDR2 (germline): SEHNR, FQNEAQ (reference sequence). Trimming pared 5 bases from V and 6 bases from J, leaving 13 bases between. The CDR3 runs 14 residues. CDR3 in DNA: TGTGCCAGCAGCCCTCGGACCAACGCCGGGGAGCTGTTTTTT. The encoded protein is CASSPRTNAGELFF.

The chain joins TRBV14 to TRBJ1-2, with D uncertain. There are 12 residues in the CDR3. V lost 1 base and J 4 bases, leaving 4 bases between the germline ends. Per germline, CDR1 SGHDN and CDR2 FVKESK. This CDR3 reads CASSQGIYGYTF. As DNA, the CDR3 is TGTGCCAGCAGCCAAGGGATCTATGGCTACACCTTC.

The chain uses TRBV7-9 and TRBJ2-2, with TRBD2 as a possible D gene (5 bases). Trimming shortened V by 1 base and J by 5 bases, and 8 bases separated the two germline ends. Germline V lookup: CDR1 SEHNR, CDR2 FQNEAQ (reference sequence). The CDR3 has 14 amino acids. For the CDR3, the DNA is TGTGCCAGCAGCTTAGTCGGGGAGACCGGGGAGCTGTTTTTT. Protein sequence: CASSLVGETGELFF.

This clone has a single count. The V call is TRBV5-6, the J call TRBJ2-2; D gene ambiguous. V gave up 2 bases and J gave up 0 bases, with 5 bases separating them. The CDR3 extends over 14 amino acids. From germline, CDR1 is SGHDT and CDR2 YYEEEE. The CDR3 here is CASSFPANTGELFF. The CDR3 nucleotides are TGTGCCAGCAGCTTCCCCGCGAACACCGGGGAGCTGTTTTTT.

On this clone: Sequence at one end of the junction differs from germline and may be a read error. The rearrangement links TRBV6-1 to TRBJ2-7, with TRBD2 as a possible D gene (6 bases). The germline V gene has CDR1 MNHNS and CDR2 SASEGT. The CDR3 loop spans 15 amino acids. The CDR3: CASNEYGLGGYEQYF. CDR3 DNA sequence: TGTGCCAGCAATGAATATGGTCTAGGAGGGTACGAGCAGTACTTC.

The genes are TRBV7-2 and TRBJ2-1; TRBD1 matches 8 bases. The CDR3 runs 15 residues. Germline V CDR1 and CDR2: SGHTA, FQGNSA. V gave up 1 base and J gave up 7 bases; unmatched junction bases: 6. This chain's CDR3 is CASSLGTGRMNEQFF. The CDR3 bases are TGTGCCAGCAGCTTAGGGACAGGGAGGATGAATGAGCAGTTCTTC. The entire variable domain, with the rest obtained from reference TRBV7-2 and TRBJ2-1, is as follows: GAGVSQSPSNKVTEKGKDVELRCDPISGHTALYWYRQSLGQGLEFLIYFQGNSAPDKSGLPSDRFSAERTGGSVSTLTIQRTQQEDSAVYLCASSLGTGRMNEQFFGPGTRLTVL.

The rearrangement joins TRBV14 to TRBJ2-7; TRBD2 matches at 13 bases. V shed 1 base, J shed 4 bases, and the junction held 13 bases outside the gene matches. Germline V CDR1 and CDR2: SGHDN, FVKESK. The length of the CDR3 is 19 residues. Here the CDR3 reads CASSQVLETSGRRTYEQYF. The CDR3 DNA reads TGTGCCAGCAGCCAAGTTTTGGAGACTAGCGGGAGGCGTACGTACGAGCAGTACTTC.

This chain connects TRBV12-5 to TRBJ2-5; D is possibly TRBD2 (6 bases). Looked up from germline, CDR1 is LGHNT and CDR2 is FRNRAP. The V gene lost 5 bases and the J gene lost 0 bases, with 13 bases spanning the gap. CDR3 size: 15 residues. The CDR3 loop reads CASGPGLGNQETQYF. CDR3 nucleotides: TGTGCTAGTGGTCCGGGACTTGGAAACCAAGAGACCCAGTACTTC.

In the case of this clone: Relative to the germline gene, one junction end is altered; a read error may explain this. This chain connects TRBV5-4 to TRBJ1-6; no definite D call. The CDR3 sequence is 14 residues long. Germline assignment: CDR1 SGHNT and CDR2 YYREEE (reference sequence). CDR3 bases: TGTGCCAGCAGCTTGGGGCCACGGAATTCACCCTTCCACTTT. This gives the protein CASSLGPRNSPFHF. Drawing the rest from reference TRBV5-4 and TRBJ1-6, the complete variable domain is ETGVTQSPTHLIKTRGQQVTLRCSSQSGHNTVSWYQQALGQGPQFIFQYYREEENGRGNFPPRFSGLQFPNYSSELNVNALELDDSALYLCASSLGPRNSPFHFGNGTRLTVT.

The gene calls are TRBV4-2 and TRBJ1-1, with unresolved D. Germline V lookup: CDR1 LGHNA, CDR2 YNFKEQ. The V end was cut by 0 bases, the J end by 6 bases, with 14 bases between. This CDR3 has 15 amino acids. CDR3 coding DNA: TGTGCCAGCAGCCAAGAGGTTCTGGGAGTCGCTGAAGCTTTCTTT. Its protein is CASSQEVLGVAEAFF.

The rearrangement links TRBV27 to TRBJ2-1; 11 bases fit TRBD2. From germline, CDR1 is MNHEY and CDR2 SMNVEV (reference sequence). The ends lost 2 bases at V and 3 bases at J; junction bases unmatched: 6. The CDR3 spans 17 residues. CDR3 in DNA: TGTGCCAGCAGTTTACCAATAGCGGGAGGGAACTACAATGAGCAGTTCTTC. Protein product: CASSLPIAGGNYNEQFF.

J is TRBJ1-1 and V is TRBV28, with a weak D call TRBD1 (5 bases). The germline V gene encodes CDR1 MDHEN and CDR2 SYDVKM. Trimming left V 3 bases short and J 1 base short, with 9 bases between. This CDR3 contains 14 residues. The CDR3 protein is CASSLRGKNTEAFF. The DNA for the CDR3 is TGTGCCAGCAGTTTGAGGGGAAAGAACACTGAAGCTTTCTTT.